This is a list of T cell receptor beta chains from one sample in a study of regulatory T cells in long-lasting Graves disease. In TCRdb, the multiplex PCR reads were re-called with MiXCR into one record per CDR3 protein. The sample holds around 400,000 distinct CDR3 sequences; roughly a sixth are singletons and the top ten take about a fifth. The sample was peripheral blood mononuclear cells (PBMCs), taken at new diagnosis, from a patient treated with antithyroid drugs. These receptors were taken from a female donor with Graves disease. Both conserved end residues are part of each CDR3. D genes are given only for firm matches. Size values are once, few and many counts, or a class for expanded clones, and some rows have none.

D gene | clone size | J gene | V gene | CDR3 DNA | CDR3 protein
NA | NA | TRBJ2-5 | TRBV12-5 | TGTGCTAGTGGTCCGGACAGCCAAGAGACCCAGTACTTC | CASGPDSQETQYF
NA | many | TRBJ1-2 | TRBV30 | TGTGCCTGGAGTACCGGGGGCTATGGCTACACCTTC | CAWSTGGYGYTF
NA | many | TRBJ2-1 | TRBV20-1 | TGCAGTGCTAGAGATCCGCAGCGGTCCTACAATGAGCAGTTCTTC | CSARDPQRSYNEQFF
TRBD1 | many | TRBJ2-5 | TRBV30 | TGTGCCTGGGAGACAGGGGTTAAAGAGACCCAGTACTTC | CAWETGVKETQYF
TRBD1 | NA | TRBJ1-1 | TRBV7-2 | TGTGCCAGCAGTTTACTAGTGGGACAGGTTGAAGCTTTCTTT | CASSLLVGQVEAFF
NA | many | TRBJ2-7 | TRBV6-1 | TGTGCCAGCAGAGCAACCGATACCTACGAGCAGTACTTC | CASRATDTYEQYF
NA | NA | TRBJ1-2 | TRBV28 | TGTGCCAGCAGTTTGAGTTTGCCGGGCCATGGCTACACCTTC | CASSLSLPGHGYTF
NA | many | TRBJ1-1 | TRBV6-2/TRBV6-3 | TGCGCCAGCAGTTACTCCAGGGGGAACACTGAAGCTTTCTTT | CASSYSRGNTEAFF
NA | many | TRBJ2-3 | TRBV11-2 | TGTGCCAGCAGCTTACTCCCTTCCGGGACCCTCACAGATACGCAGTATTTT | CASSLLPSGTLTDTQYF
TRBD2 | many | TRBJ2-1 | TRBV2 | TGTGCCAGCAAACCTTTTTTACCCGCGTCTAGCGGGATACTCACCTACAATGAGCAGTTCTTC | CASKPFLPASSGILTYNEQFF
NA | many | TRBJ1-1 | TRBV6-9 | TGTGCCAGCAGTTACTCTTTTTTCGGGACAATGCCGGCTTTCTTT | CASSYSFFGTMPAFF
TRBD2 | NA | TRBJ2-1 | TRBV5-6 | TGTGCCAGCAGCTGGGGGACTAGCGGCCTTAAACATGAGCAGTTCTTC | CASSWGTSGLKHEQFF
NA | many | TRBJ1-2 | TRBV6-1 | TGTGCCAGCAGTGAAGCCGGTAGAAGCGGGCACTACACCTTC | CASSEAGRSGHYTF
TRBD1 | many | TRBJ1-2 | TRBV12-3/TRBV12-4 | TGTGCCAGCACCTCAAAAGGGGGGGACAGGGGATATGGCTACACCTTC | CASTSKGGDRGYGYTF
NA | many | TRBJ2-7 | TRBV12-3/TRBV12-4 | TGTGCCACCAGTACTTGGCTGTCCGAGCAGTACTTC | CATSTWLSEQYF
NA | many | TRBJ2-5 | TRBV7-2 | TGTGCCAGCAGCCTATGGGGGCAAGAGACCCAGTACTTC | CASSLWGQETQYF
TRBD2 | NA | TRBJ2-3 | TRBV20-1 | TGCAGTGAAACACTAGCGGGAGGGCCAGATACGCAGTATTTT | CSETLAGGPDTQYF
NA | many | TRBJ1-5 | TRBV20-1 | TGCAGTGCTAGAGATAGGACACATCAGCCCCAGCATTTT | CSARDRTHQPQHF
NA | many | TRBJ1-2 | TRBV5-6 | TGTGCCAGCACGACCAGAGGGTATGGCTACACCTTC | CASTTRGYGYTF
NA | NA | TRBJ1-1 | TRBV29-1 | TGCAGCGTTGAAGAATTCGGACGAGGATACACTGAAGCTTTCTTT | CSVEEFGRGYTEAFF
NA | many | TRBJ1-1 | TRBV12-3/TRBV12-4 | TGTGCCAGCAGTTTCCCGGACCACAGGACAGTGAACACTGAAGCTTTCTTT | CASSFPDHRTVNTEAFF
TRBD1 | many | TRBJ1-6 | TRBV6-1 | TGTGCCAGCAGTGAAGCAATTGGGACAGGCCTTTCGGCCCTCCACTTT | CASSEAIGTGLSALHF
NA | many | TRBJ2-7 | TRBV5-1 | TGCGCCAGCAGCACCGGGACGAGTACCTACGAGCAGTACTTC | CASSTGTSTYEQYF
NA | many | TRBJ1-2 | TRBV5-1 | TGCGCCAGCAGCTTGGAAGGACAGCTTGGCTACACCTTC | CASSLEGQLGYTF
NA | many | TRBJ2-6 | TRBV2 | TGTGCCAGCAGTCTTCTCAGGGGAGGTGGGGCCAACGTCCTGACTTTC | CASSLLRGGGANVLTF
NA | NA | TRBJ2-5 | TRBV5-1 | TGCGCCGGCAGCCCGGACACCCCAGGAGAGACCCAGTACTTC | CAGSPDTPGETQYF
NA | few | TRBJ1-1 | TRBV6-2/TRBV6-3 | TGTGCCAGCAGGGCCGGGGGGGGAGCTGAAGCTTTCTTT | CASRAGGGAEAFF
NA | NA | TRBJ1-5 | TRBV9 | TGTGCCAGCAGCGCCGTGGGAGATCAGCCCCAGCATTTT | CASSAVGDQPQHF
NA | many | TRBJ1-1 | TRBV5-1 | TGCGCCAGCAGCGTAGGAACAATGGGACAAATTGAAGCTTTCTTT | CASSVGTMGQIEAFF
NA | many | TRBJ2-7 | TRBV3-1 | TGTGCCAGCAGCGCGGGGGCTGGAGGCTACGAGCAGTACTTC | CASSAGAGGYEQYF